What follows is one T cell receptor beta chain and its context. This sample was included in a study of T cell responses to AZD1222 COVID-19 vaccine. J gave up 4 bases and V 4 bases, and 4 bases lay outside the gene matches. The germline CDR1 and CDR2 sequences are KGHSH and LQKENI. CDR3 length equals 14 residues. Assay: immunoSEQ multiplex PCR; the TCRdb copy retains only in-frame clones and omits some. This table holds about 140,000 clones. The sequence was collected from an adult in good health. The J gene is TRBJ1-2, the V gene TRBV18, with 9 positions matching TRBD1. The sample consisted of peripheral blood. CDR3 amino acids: CASSLGDRAYGYTF. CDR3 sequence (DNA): TGTGCCAGCTCACTAGGGGACAGGGCCTATGGCTACACCTTC.